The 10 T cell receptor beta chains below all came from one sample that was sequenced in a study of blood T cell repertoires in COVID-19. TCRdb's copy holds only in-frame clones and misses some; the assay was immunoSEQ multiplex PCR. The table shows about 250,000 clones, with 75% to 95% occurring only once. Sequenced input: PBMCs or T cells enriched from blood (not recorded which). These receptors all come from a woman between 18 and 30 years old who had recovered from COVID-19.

The CDR3 sequence: CASSEPPDISYGYTF. In DNA, the CDR3 is TGTGCCAGCAGTGAGCCCCCCGACATTTCCTATGGCTACACCTTC. This rearrangement joins TRBV2 to TRBJ1-2; D not certain. The V gene lost 3 bases and the J gene lost 4 bases, with 15 bases spanning the gap. Per the germline V gene, CDR1 is SNHLY and CDR2 is FYNNEI. The CDR3 runs 15 residues.

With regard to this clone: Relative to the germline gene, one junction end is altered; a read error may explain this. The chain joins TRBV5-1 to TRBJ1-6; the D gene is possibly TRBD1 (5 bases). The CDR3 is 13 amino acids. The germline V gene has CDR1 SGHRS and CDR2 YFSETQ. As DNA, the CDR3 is TGCGCCAGCAGCCGCGGGGGGGACTCACCCCCCCACTTT. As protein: CASSRGGDSPPHF.

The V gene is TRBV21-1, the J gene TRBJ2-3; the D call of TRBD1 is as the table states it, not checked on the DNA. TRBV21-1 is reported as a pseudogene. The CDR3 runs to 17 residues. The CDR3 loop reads CASSKVHQGWGTDTQYF. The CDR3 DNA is TGTGCCAGCAGCAAAGTTCATCAGGGTTGGGGCACAGATACGCAGTATTTT.

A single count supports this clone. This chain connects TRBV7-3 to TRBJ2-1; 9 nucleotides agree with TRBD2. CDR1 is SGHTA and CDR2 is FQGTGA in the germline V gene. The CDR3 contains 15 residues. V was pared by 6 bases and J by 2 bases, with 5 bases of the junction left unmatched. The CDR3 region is CASSYAGGPYNEQFF. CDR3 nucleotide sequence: TGTGCCAGCAGTTACGCGGGGGGGCCCTACAATGAGCAGTTCTTC. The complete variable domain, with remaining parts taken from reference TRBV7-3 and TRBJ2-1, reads GAGVSQTPSNKVTEKGKYVELRCDPISGHTALYWYRQSLGQGPEFLIYFQGTGAADDSGLPNDRFFAVRPEGSVSTLKIQRTERGDSAVYLCASSYAGGPYNEQFFGPGTRLTVL.

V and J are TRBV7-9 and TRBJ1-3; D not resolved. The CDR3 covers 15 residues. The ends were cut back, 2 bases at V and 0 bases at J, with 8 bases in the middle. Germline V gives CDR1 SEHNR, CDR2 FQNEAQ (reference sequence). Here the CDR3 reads CASSLSPNSGNTIYF. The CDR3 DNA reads TGTGCCAGCAGCTTATCCCCCAACTCTGGAAACACCATATATTTT.

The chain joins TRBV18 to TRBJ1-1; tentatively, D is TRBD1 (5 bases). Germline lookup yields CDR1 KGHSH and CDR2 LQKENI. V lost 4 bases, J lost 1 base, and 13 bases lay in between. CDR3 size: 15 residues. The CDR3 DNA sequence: TGTGCCAGCTCACTCACCTCTGACAGGAACACTGAAGCTTTCTTT. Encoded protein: CASSLTSDRNTEAFF.

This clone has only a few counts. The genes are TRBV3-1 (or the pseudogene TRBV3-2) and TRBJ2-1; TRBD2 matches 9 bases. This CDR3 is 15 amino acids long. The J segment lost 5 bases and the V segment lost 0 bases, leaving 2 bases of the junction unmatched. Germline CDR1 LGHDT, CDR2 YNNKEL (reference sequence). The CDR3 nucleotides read TGTGCCAGCAGCCAAGAAGCGGGAGGTCACAATGAGCAGTTCTTC. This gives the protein CASSQEAGGHNEQFF.

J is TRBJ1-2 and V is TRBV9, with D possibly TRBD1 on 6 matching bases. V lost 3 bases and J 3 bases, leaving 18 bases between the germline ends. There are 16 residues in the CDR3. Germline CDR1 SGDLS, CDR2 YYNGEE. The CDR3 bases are TGTGCCAGCAGCGCGCTTAGTCCGGGACACGACTATGGCTACACCTTC. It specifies CASSALSPGHDYGYTF. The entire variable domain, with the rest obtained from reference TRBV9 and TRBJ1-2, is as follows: DSGVTQTPKHLITATGQRVTLRCSPRSGDLSVYWYQQSLDQGLQFLIQYYNGEERAKGNILERFSAQQFPDLHSELNLSSLELGDSALYFCASSALSPGHDYGYTFGSGTRLTVV.

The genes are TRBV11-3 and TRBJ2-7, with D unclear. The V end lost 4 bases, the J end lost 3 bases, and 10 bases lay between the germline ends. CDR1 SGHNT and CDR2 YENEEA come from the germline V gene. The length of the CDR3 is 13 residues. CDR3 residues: CASSYAAYYEQYF. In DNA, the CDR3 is TGTGCCAGCAGCTACGCCGCGTACTACGAGCAGTACTTC. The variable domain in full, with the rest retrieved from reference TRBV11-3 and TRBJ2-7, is EAGVVQSPRYKIIEKKQPVAFWCNPISGHNTLYWYLQNLGQGPELLIRYENEEAVDDSQLPKDRFSAERLKGVDSTLKIQPAELGDSAVYLCASSYAAYYEQYFGPGTRLTVT.

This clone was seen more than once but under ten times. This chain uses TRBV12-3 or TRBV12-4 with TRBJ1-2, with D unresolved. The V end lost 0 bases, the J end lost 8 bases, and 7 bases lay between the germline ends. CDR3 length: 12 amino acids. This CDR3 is CASSLAHRGYTF. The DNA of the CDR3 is TGTGCCAGCAGTTTAGCGCATCGGGGCTACACCTTC.